A single sample is the source of the 30 T cell receptor beta chains below, sequenced in a study of T cells in Graves' hyperthyroidism and ophthalmopathy. From RNA transcripts, TCR beta CDR3 regions were amplified. HTBI primers were employed in a first-round RT-PCR of the TCR CDR3. MiXCR, applied by TCRdb to the multiplex PCR reads, yields one record per CDR3 protein. The profile shows 400,000 to 500,000 distinct CDR3 sequences, approximately 14% of them singletons. The sample taken for sequencing was blood. The receptor source for this set is a man between 18 and 35 years old with Graves' ophthalmopathy.

This clonotype was counted at least ten times. The J gene is TRBJ2-7, the V gene TRBV5-6; possibly TRBD1 for D (6 bases). Trimming cost V 2 bases and J 1 base, with 7 bases left between them. The CDR3 has 13 residues. Per germline, CDR1 SGHDT and CDR2 YYEEEE. The CDR3 DNA follows: TGTGCCAGCAGCTTTCAGGGGTCCTACGAGCAGTACTTC. Translation: CASSFQGSYEQYF. The whole variable domain, filled in from reference TRBV5-6 and TRBJ2-7, reads DAGVTQSPTHLIKTRGQQVTLRCSPKSGHDTVSWYQQALGQGPQFIFQYYEEEERQRGNFPDRFSGHQFPNYSSELNVNALLLGDSALYLCASSFQGSYEQYFGPGTRLTVT.

This clonotype was seen a few times. The chain combines TRBV4-1 with TRBJ2-1; D ambiguous. This CDR3 contains 13 residues. CDR1 is MGHRA, CDR2 YSYEKL, per germline. Trimming took 4 bases from V and 8 from J, leaving 12 bases between them. For the CDR3, the DNA is TGCGCCAGCAGCCTAGATCCTGCATATGAGCAGTTCTTC. Its protein product is CASSLDPAYEQFF.

The V gene is TRBV4-1, the J gene TRBJ2-2; 7 nucleotides align to TRBD1. J gave up 6 bases and V 3 bases, and 4 bases lay outside the gene matches. The CDR3 has 14 residues. Germline V CDR1 and CDR2: MGHRA, YSYEKL. CDR3 loop: CASSHPDRPGELFF. The CDR3 DNA reads TGCGCCAGCAGCCACCCGGACAGGCCCGGGGAGCTGTTTTTT.

J is TRBJ1-4 and V is TRBV4-2; 8 bases are a match to TRBD1. V lost 4 bases to trimming and J lost 2 bases; unmatched junction nucleotides: 3. This CDR3 region has 15 residues. Germline CDR1 and CDR2: LGHNA and YNFKEQ. The CDR3 region is CASSPGGRTNEKLFF. The CDR3 DNA reads TGTGCCAGCAGCCCAGGGGGCCGTACTAATGAAAAACTGTTTTTT.

This clonotype was seen at least ten times. This CDR3 reads CASSLDRGGLGGIEQYF. CDR3 sequence (DNA): TGTGCCAGCAGTTTAGACAGGGGAGGTCTGGGGGGCATCGAGCAGTACTTC. V usage is TRBV28 and J usage is TRBJ2-7; 8 nucleotides align to TRBD1. Germline CDR1 is MDHEN and CDR2 is SYDVKM. CDR3 size: 17 residues. Trimming at V came to 2 bases and at J to 6 bases, leaving 15 bases not matched to a gene.

This clonotype was seen only a few times. The V gene is TRBV20-1, the J gene TRBJ2-7, with D possibly being TRBD1 (6 bases). The V end was cut by 6 bases, the J end by 0 bases, with 9 bases between. Germline V CDR1 and CDR2: DFQATT, SNEGSKA (reference sequence). There are 12 residues in the CDR3. CDR3 DNA sequence: TGCAGTGCGTGGGACACCTCCTACGAGCAGTACTTC. Translated: CSAWDTSYEQYF.

This chain uses TRBV7-9 with TRBJ2-1; 8 nucleotides line up with TRBD1. The CDR3 consists of 14 residues. Germline loops: CDR1 SEHNR, CDR2 FQNEAQ (reference sequence). V shed 4 bases and J 8 bases; nucleotides not matched to a gene: 7. CDR3 nucleotides: TGTGCCAGCAGCTACCGGGACAGGTGGCATGAGCAGTTCTTC. The encoded protein is CASSYRDRWHEQFF. The full variable domain, its missing parts supplied by reference TRBV7-9 and TRBJ2-1, is DTGVSQNPRHKITKRGQNVTFRCDPISEHNRLYWYRQTLGQGPEFLTYFQNEAQLEKSRLLSDRFSAERPKGSFSTLEIQRTEQGDSAMYLCASSYRDRWHEQFFGPGTRLTVL.

This clonotype has at least ten counts. The V gene is TRBV6-1, the J gene TRBJ2-6, with 10 positions matching TRBD1. The CDR3 is made up of 16 amino acids. The germline gives CDR1 MNHNS, CDR2 SASEGT. V gave up 10 bases and J gave up 0 bases; unmatched junction bases: 6. The CDR3 nucleotides are TGTGCCACCCCTGGGACAGGGGACTCTGGGGCCAACGTCCTGACTTTC. This sequence encodes CATPGTGDSGANVLTF.

Note on this clonotype: With a much larger clone just one base away, this may be a read error. The rearrangement links TRBV6-2 or TRBV6-3 to TRBJ2-5; no definite D call. Germline CDR1 reads MNHEY; CDR2 reads SVGEGT. The V end was cut by 6 bases, the J end by 5 bases, with 13 bases between. The CDR3 sequence is 13 residues long. CDR3 loop: CASSQNILETQYF. DNA of the CDR3: TGTGCCAGCAGCCAAAACATATTGGAGACCCAGTACTTC.

Only a few counts were recorded for this clonotype. The chain uses TRBV30 and TRBJ2-7; D might be TRBD1 (5 bases). Germline V lookup: CDR1 GTSNPN, CDR2 SVGIG (reference sequence). The ends were cut back, 1 base at V and 5 bases at J, with 12 bases in the middle. The CDR3 totals 13 residues. The CDR3 loop reads CAWSGVPRDEQYF. The CDR3 nucleotides are TGTGCCTGGAGTGGGGTGCCCAGGGACGAGCAGTACTTC.

The chain couples TRBV5-1 to TRBJ2-1, with D perhaps TRBD1 (6 bases). This CDR3 has 15 amino acids. Germline V gene lookup returns CDR1 SGHRS and CDR2 YFSETQ. V was trimmed by 0 bases and J by 6 bases, leaving 13 bases between them. CDR3 region: CASSLVRGFRNEQFF. In DNA, the CDR3 is TGCGCCAGCAGCTTGGTCAGGGGCTTTCGCAATGAGCAGTTCTTC.

This clonotype was recorded many times. The rearrangement links TRBV20-1 to TRBJ2-7, with a tentative D call TRBD1 (6 bases). There are 13 residues in the CDR3. The germline V gene has CDR1 DFQATT and CDR2 SNEGSKA (reference sequence). The ends were cut back, 3 bases at V and 0 bases at J, with 9 bases in the middle. Here the CDR3 reads CSARGHFSYEQYF. For the CDR3, the DNA is TGCAGTGCTAGGGGACACTTCTCCTACGAGCAGTACTTC.

The chain has TRBV27 and TRBJ2-6, with 7 bases lining up with TRBD1. CDR1 and CDR2 (germline): MNHEY, SMNVEV (reference sequence). Germline trimming cut 1 base from V and 0 bases from J; bases unmatched to any gene: 3. CDR3 length: 17 amino acids. The CDR3 loop is CASSLYRGYSGANVLTF. DNA for the CDR3: TGTGCCAGCAGTTTATACAGGGGTTACTCTGGGGCCAACGTCCTGACTTTC.

The rearrangement joins TRBV2 to TRBJ2-7, with 12 bases identical to TRBD2. V lost 6 bases and J lost 3; bases outside the gene matches: 3. From germline, CDR1 is SNHLY and CDR2 FYNNEI. This CDR3 is 14 amino acids long. CDR3 bases: TGTGCCAGCAGACTAGCGGGGGGCCTCTACGAGCAGTACTTC. Its protein product is CASRLAGGLYEQYF.

In its sample, this clonotype was seen a few times. The chain combines TRBV29-1 with TRBJ1-2, with 9 bases that match TRBD1. The junction had 13 bases not matched to a gene; V was cut back by 7 bases and J by 4 bases. CDR1 and CDR2 (germline): SQVTM, ANQGSEA. This CDR3 has 15 amino acids. The chain's CDR3 is CSAEGVQGAFYGYTF. The CDR3, as DNA: TGCAGCGCCGAAGGGGTACAGGGGGCTTTCTATGGCTACACCTTC.

The rearrangement uses TRBV5-1 and TRBJ1-1; D remains unclear. The germline V gene has CDR1 SGHRS and CDR2 YFSETQ. The CDR3 spans 12 residues. Trimming cost V 5 bases and J 8 bases, with 13 bases left between them. The CDR3 protein is CASREEAAEAFF. The CDR3 nucleotides read TGCGCCAGCAGGGAGGAGGCGGCGGAAGCTTTCTTT.

This chain connects TRBV9 to TRBJ1-3, with D tentatively TRBD1 (6 bases). There are 15 residues in the CDR3. The germline V and J ends were trimmed by 0 bases and 5 bases, with 12 bases remaining between them. From germline, CDR1 is SGDLS and CDR2 YYNGEE. The CDR3 sequence is CASSVAADRRNTIYF. DNA of the CDR3: TGTGCCAGCAGCGTAGCCGCGGACAGAAGAAACACCATATATTTT.

This sequence joins TRBV27 and TRBJ2-1, with 8 bases that match TRBD2. The CDR3 covers 15 residues. V trimming: 2 bases; J trimming: 8 bases; junction bases outside the gene matches: 8. Germline V gene sequence: CDR1 MNHEY, CDR2 SMNVEV (reference sequence). CDR3 sequence reads: CASSLSRGGPDEQFF. CDR3 nucleotide sequence: TGTGCCAGCAGTTTAAGTCGGGGGGGCCCCGATGAGCAGTTCTTC.

Many counts were recorded for this clonotype. The CDR3 is CSADRDQVGTQYF. CDR3 DNA: TGCAGTGCAGACAGGGACCAGGTGGGGACCCAGTACTTC. This chain connects TRBV20-1 to TRBJ2-5; 7 nucleotides match TRBD1. Germline lookup yields CDR1 DFQATT and CDR2 SNEGSKA (reference sequence). V lost 6 bases and J lost 7; bases outside the gene matches: 11. This CDR3 contains 13 residues.

This clonotype was recorded many times. V is TRBV29-1 and J is TRBJ1-1; TRBD1 aligns across 7 bases. The CDR3 is 16 amino acids. V was clipped by 1 base and J by 0 bases; unmatched bases: 8. CDR1 is SQVTM, CDR2 ANQGSEA, per germline. CDR3 DNA: TGCAGCGTTGAAGTTCGCAGGGGGGCTATGAACACTGAAGCTTTCTTT. This encodes CSVEVRRGAMNTEAFF.

This clonotype turned up a few times. The genes are TRBV15 and TRBJ2-2; D unclear. V shed 0 bases and J shed 4 bases, with 9 bases lying between them. The CDR3 covers 15 residues. Germline CDR1 and CDR2: LNHNV and YYDKDF (reference sequence). Here the CDR3 reads CATSRDLSFTGELFF. In DNA, the CDR3 is TGTGCCACCAGCAGAGATCTTAGTTTCACCGGGGAGCTGTTTTTT.

This clonotype was detected ten times or more. The V call is TRBV30, the J call TRBJ1-2; D might be TRBD1 (5 bases). There are 13 residues in the CDR3. Trimming shortened V by 2 bases and J by 4 bases, and 11 bases separated the two germline ends. Germline V gene data show CDR1 as GTSNPN and CDR2 as SVGIG (reference sequence). This chain's CDR3 is CAWSPQGPYGYTF. The CDR3 DNA is TGTGCCTGGAGTCCTCAGGGTCCCTATGGCTACACCTTC.

This clonotype was observed at least ten times. This sequence joins TRBV20-1 and TRBJ2-1; D gene uncertain. Germline V CDR1 and CDR2: DFQATT, SNEGSKA (reference sequence). CDR3 size: 9 residues. Trimming cost V 4 bases and J 8 bases, with 3 bases left between them. The CDR3 sequence: CSANYEQFF. CDR3 DNA: TGCAGTGCTAACTATGAGCAGTTCTTC.

This clonotype occurred a few times. The chain combines TRBV25-1 with TRBJ2-3, with 8 bases matching TRBD1. Germline CDR1 MGHDK, CDR2 SYGVNS. Trimming removed 6 bases from V and 2 bases from J; junction bases left unmatched: 7. The CDR3 covers 15 residues. The CDR3 sequence is CASSAGGPDTDTQYF. Here the CDR3 DNA reads TGTGCCAGCAGCGCAGGGGGCCCAGACACAGATACGCAGTATTTT.

J is TRBJ2-7 and V is TRBV11-2; D call uncertain. CDR1 and CDR2 (germline): SGHAT, FQNNGV. The V end was cut by 1 base, the J end by 2 bases, with 15 bases between. The length of the CDR3 is 16 residues. The CDR3 nucleotides read TGTGCCAGCAGCTTAGCCGGATCCCTGCCGCCCTACGAGCAGTACTTC. It translates to CASSLAGSLPPYEQYF.

This clonotype has only a few counts. In nucleotides, the CDR3 is TGCGCCAGCAGCTTGGTAAGGCAGGGGCGGACAGATACGCAGTATTTT. Translation: CASSLVRQGRTDTQYF. This chain uses TRBV5-1 with TRBJ2-3; TRBD1 might be the D (6 bases). CDR1 and CDR2 from the germline V gene are SGHRS and YFSETQ. V gave up 0 bases and J gave up 3 bases, with 14 bases separating them. The CDR3 runs to 16 residues.

This clonotype was seen ten or more times. V and J are TRBV13 and TRBJ2-7, with D possibly being TRBD1 (6 bases). Trimming took off 5 bases at V and 6 bases at J, with 14 bases between the two ends. Germline loops: CDR1 PRHDT, CDR2 FYEKMQ (reference sequence). The CDR3 length is 13 residues. DNA for the CDR3: TGTGCCAGCAGCGCCCCACAGGGACGCGAGCAGTACTTC. This encodes CASSAPQGREQYF.

This clonotype was recorded only once. V is TRBV27 and J is TRBJ2-1; 12 bases fit TRBD2. CDR1 is MNHEY, CDR2 SMNVEV, per germline (reference sequence). The CDR3 contains 12 residues. Trimming took 7 bases from V and 10 from J; bases not matched to a gene: 2. CDR3 nucleotides: TGTGCCAGCACTAGCGGGGGGGGAGAGCAGTTCTTC. Translated: CASTSGGGEQFF.

This clonotype has at least ten counts. The CDR3 reads CASSLGTGATEKLFF. CDR3 sequence (DNA): TGTGCCAGCAGTTTAGGGACAGGTGCAACTGAAAAACTGTTTTTT. V is TRBV12-3 or TRBV12-4 and J is TRBJ1-4; 7 bases are a match to TRBD1. J gave up 7 bases and V 1 base, and 6 bases lay outside the gene matches. CDR3 size: 15 residues.

This clonotype was seen a few times. The V and J genes are TRBV3-1 and TRBJ2-1; 8 bases match TRBD1. This CDR3 has 12 residues. Germline V gene sequence: CDR1 LGHDT, CDR2 YNNKEL (reference sequence). V was clipped by 3 bases and J by 9 bases; unmatched bases: 1. The CDR3 DNA follows: TGTGCCAGCAGCCACAGGGGGCCTGAGCAGTTCTTC. Protein product: CASSHRGPEQFF.